This T cell receptor beta chain was sequenced in a study of blood T cell repertoires in COVID-19. About the research overall: COVID-19 samples, acute and convalescent, were from the United States, Italy and Spain. PBMCs, B-cell-depleted T cells, or T cells were the source of the cDNA or gDNA that made up the material.

Original analysis: Amplifying reference gene primers gave estimates of nucleated cell counts. Generated by immunoSEQ multiplex PCR, the TCRdb table keeps only in-frame clones and is missing some. V and J calls and clone size are given by that table; D and trimming were obtained from the DNA. The repertoire holds 180,000 or so clones, with roughly 89% as singletons. V lost 6 bases and J 9 bases, leaving 21 bases between the germline ends. Germline assignment: CDR1 MNHEY and CDR2 SVGEGT. This CDR3 is built from 16 residues. The sequenced material came from peripheral blood. J is TRBJ1-6 and V is TRBV6-2 or TRBV6-3; the D gene is possibly TRBD1 (5 bases). The receptor was derived from a man in his forties or fifties with acute or convalescent COVID-19. The CDR3, as DNA: TGTGCCAGCAGCCCACCCTCCGGGGGAAGCAGTTCACCCCTCCACTTT. The encoded protein is CASSPPSGGSSSPLHF.